Below, one T cell receptor beta chain is given with its context. Using a J-beta primer mix together with a sample-barcoded 5' primer, a second PCR was run for roughly 6 to 12 cycles. TCRdb itself ran the 5' RACE reads through MiXCR, one entry per CDR3 protein. The sample carries about 1.8 million distinct CDR3 sequences, roughly 50% recorded once. V lost 5 bases and J 6 bases, leaving 17 bases between the germline ends. Germline V lookup: CDR1 SGHTA, CDR2 FQGNSA. The CDR3 has 15 residues. This specimen comes from a study of blood T cells in healthy people across ages. The material sequenced was blood. The source of this sequence is a woman in her thirties or forties in good health. This chain links TRBV7-2 with TRBJ1-5, with D perhaps matching TRBD1 (5 bases). The CDR3, as DNA: TGTGCCAGCAGCCTGACCCCCGCAGGGCCTCAGCCCCAGCATTTT. It specifies CASSLTPAGPQPQHF.